The rows below give T cell receptor beta chains drawn from one sample of a study of T cell repertoires in cytomegalovirus infection. Each CDR3 protein is one row after TCRdb ran MiXCR on the reads. The table lists tens of thousands of distinct CDR3 sequences, approximately 46% of them singletons. No antigen has been assigned to these receptors. The sequenced sample was CD8+ T cells from cultured PBMCs, obtained from culture after CMV antigen stimulation. Receptor source: a human donor in good health (CMV status not recorded). Some clones in this sample may be carry-over from other donors' samples. The CDR3 runs from the conserved cysteine through the conserved F or W. Fields, in order: D gene, J gene, V gene, clone size, CDR3 protein, CDR3 DNA. The D gene is left open where the match is weak. Clone size appears in some rows only: once, few, many, or a class for an expanded clone.

>TRBD1|TRBJ1-2|TRBV4-1|NA
CASSQMTGPLYGYTF
TGCGCCAGCAGCCAAATGACAGGGCCGTTGTATGGCTACACCTTC
>TRBD1|TRBJ1-1|TRBV6-2/TRBV6-3|NA
CASSWTGNTEAFF
TGTGCCAGCAGTTGGACAGGAAACACTGAAGCTTTCTTT
>TRBD2|TRBJ2-3|TRBV7-2|few
CASLGTSGGVGTDTQYF
TGTGCCAGCCTCGGGACTAGCGGGGGAGTAGGTACAGATACGCAGTATTTT
>TRBD2|TRBJ2-3|TRBV7-2|few
CASSLVGGRAEGADTQYF
TGTGCCAGCAGCTTAGTAGGCGGGAGGGCCGAGGGAGCAGATACGCAGTATTTT
>TRBD1|TRBJ1-1|TRBV28|few
CASSTRQGGFSAFF
TGTGCCAGCAGTACCCGACAGGGCGGCTTTTCAGCTTTCTTT
>NA|TRBJ1-2|TRBV25-1|NA
CASSHPGIGAAYGYTF
TGTGCCAGCAGTCACCCTGGGATAGGGGCCGCCTATGGCTACACCTTC
>NA|TRBJ1-1|TRBV7-9|few
CASSPTGTVYEAFF
TGTGCCAGCAGCCCCACCGGGACCGTCTATGAAGCTTTCTTT
>NA|TRBJ2-7|TRBV7-9|NA
CASSSPGQGRYEQYF
TGTGCCAGCAGCTCCCCAGGGCAGGGGAGGTACGAGCAGTACTTC
>NA|TRBJ2-2|TRBV7-9|NA
CASSLSAGVDTGELFF
TGTGCCAGCAGCTTATCGGCAGGGGTCGACACCGGGGAGCTGTTTTTT
>NA|TRBJ2-3|TRBV2|NA
CASKGFRGSSTDTQYF
TGTGCCAGCAAGGGATTTAGGGGTTCCTCCACAGATACGCAGTATTTT